This TCR beta chain came from a study of technical replicates of blood from a few donors. Sequencing used immunoSEQ multiplex PCR; TCRdb keeps in-frame clones, though not all of them. The repertoire holds about 82,000 clones, with about 94% as singletons. Sequencing was carried out using T cells isolated from PBMCs. The receptor was derived from a human donor in good health.

In nucleotides, the CDR3 is TGCGCCAGCAAGGCGGCAGCAAACACAGATACGCAGTATTTT. Protein sequence: CASKAAANTDTQYF. The J gene is TRBJ2-3, the V gene TRBV5-1; D ambiguous. Looked up from germline, CDR1 is SGHRS and CDR2 is YFSETQ. V was shortened by 6 bases and J by 2 bases, with 13 bases between the two germline ends. CDR3 length: 14 residues.